One sample yielded the 8 T cell receptor beta chains listed below, sequenced in a study of blood T cell repertoires in COVID-19. Clones were read by immunoSEQ multiplex PCR, and TCRdb kept only the in-frame ones, dropping some. Of about 170,000 clones listed, around 83% are singletons. The sample was peripheral blood. The origin of the receptors is a woman in her seventies who had recovered from COVID-19.

The gene calls are TRBV15 and TRBJ2-5, with 8 nucleotides matching TRBD1. Germline V gene data show CDR1 as LNHNV and CDR2 as YYDKDF (reference sequence). V shed 3 bases, J shed 1 base, and the junction held 4 bases outside the gene matches. This CDR3 spans 15 amino acids. CDR3 in amino acids: CATSSPDRAQETQYF. CDR3 DNA: TGTGCCACCAGCAGCCCGGACAGGGCCCAAGAGACCCAGTACTTC.

This clone was picked up a small number of times. The chain uses TRBV9 and TRBJ2-1, with TRBD2 matching over 7 bases. J lost 9 bases, V lost 3 bases, and 9 bases had no gene match. The CDR3 totals 14 residues. The germline gives CDR1 SGDLS, CDR2 YYNGEE. CDR3 amino acids: CASSAPGTTGEQFF. For the CDR3, the DNA is TGTGCCAGCAGCGCTCCCGGGACTACCGGTGAGCAGTTCTTC.

The chain couples TRBV6-5 to TRBJ1-1; D is perhaps TRBD1 (5 bases). V gave up 8 bases and J gave up 1 base, with 11 bases separating them. CDR3 size: 13 residues. The germline V gene encodes CDR1 MNHEY and CDR2 SVGAGI. CDR3 loop: CASGRGWNTEAFF. The CDR3 DNA reads TGTGCCAGCGGACGGGGGTGGAACACTGAAGCTTTCTTT.

V is TRBV11-2 and J is TRBJ2-1; 9 positions agree with TRBD2. CDR1 and CDR2 (germline): SGHAT, FQNNGV. V was pared by 5 bases and J by 4 bases, with 18 bases of the junction left unmatched. The CDR3 covers 19 residues. The CDR3 DNA reads as TGTGCCAGCAGCCAAGCGGTGACAGGCGGACTAGCGCGATACAATGAGCAGTTCTTC. As protein: CASSQAVTGGLARYNEQFF.

The gene calls are TRBV5-4 and TRBJ2-7; a possible D gene is TRBD2 (6 bases). With 1 base removed from V and 3 bases from J, the gap between germline ends came to 20 bases. Germline CDR1 reads SGHNT; CDR2 reads YYREEE (reference sequence). The length of the CDR3 is 17 residues. The CDR3 DNA reads as TGTGCCAGCAGCTTGCCCCCCGTGGTAGCGGTCCACTACGAGCAGTACTTC. Translation: CASSLPPVVAVHYEQYF.

The genes are TRBV7-9 and TRBJ1-5; 7 bases match TRBD1. This CDR3 has 14 amino acids. Germline CDR1 SEHNR, CDR2 FQNEAQ (reference sequence). The V and J ends lost 10 bases and 0 bases, in that order; junction bases with no gene match: 6. The CDR3 here is CAIPTGDSNQPQHF. For the CDR3, the DNA is TGTGCCATACCCACAGGGGATAGCAATCAGCCCCAGCATTTT. The full variable domain, in which reference TRBV7-9 and TRBJ1-5 provide the parts outside the CDR3, is DTGVSQNPRHKITKRGQNVTFRCDPISEHNRLYWYRQTLGQGPEFLTYFQNEAQLEKSRLLSDRFSAERPKGSFSTLEIQRTEQGDSAMYLCAIPTGDSNQPQHFGDGTRLSIL.

This clone has a single count. This CDR3 is CASSPRGGGPYNEQFF. CDR3 DNA: TGTGCCAGCAGCCCCCGTGGCGGGGGCCCATACAATGAGCAGTTCTTC. This sequence joins TRBV6-4 and TRBJ2-1, with D perhaps TRBD2 (7 bases). The CDR3 length is 16 residues. Looked up from germline, CDR1 is MRHNA and CDR2 is SNTAGT. V shed 6 bases and J shed 4 bases, with 19 bases lying between them.

The CDR3 DNA reads as TGTGCCTGGGACGATGGGGCAGACCTAGCCAAAAACATTCAGTACTTC. Translating it yields CAWDDGADLAKNIQYF. The J gene is TRBJ2-4, the V gene TRBV30, with a possible D match to TRBD1 (5 bases). The CDR3 covers 16 residues. Per the germline V gene, CDR1 is GTSNPN and CDR2 is SVGIG (reference sequence). V was shortened by 5 bases and J by 0 bases, with 17 bases between the two germline ends.